This T cell receptor beta chain was recovered during a study of T cells in Graves' hyperthyroidism and ophthalmopathy (dated by TCRdb to 2018 to 2020). A note on the overall study: Peripheral blood samples were taken at initial diagnosis, before any treatment was given. To identify distinguishing TCR V-J signatures, a discovery cohort of roughly 100 patients was used, comprising 40 to 45 with Graves' ophthalmopathy and around 60 with stable Graves' hyperthyroidism. Whether ophthalmopathy could be predicted prospectively was tested in an independent validation cohort made up of about 18 hyperthyroidism patients plus 17 patients who later progressed to ophthalmopathy. The roughly 94 discovery patients were randomly divided into training and test sets at a 7:3 ratio. In addition, the study compared T-cell repertoires in thyroid tissue and in blood from several Graves' hyperthyroidism patients. Following sampling, methimazole starting at 30 mg daily was given to hyperthyroidism patients, and high-dose intravenous methylprednisolone was given to ophthalmopathy patients. The paper reports TCR Vbeta CDR3 sequencing of 140 or so peripheral blood samples: approximately 41 ophthalmopathy, fewer than 80 hyperthyroidism and approximately 17 progressor patients.

The CDR3 sequence holds 13 residues, the cysteine and phenylalanine included. Of the read, only the CDR3 DNA is kept; its 39 bases are in frame from base 1. Deletion took 5 bases off V and 6 bases off J, with a span of 12 bases between the germline ends. The germline V gene encodes CDR1 SGDLS and CDR2 YYNGEE. Hyperthyroidism patients were newly diagnosed, had a disease duration of under 2 months, and were aged 18 to 65 years. Patients with uncontrolled infections, other autoimmune diseases, pregnancy or lactation were excluded. Clinical symptoms, serum thyroxine and TRAb, thyroid ultrasound, and orbital computed tomography formed the basis for the diagnoses. For progressor patients, blood was drawn at the first diagnosis of hyperthyroidism, before any ophthalmopathy symptoms had appeared. PBMCs were isolated from about 10 ml of fresh peripheral blood by Ficoll-Paque density gradient centrifugation. Progressor patients were defined as those initially diagnosed with Graves' hyperthyroidism in whom ophthalmopathy developed during follow-up. Total RNA was extracted using Trizol reagent, and RNA quality was assessed on an Agilent 2100 Bioanalyzer.

The TCR beta CDR3 regions were amplified from RNA transcripts. The first round of RT-PCR for the TCR CDR3 was performed with the HTBI primer set and the Qiagen OneStep RT-PCR kit. Libraries were constructed in a second round of multiplex PCR, after which size selection and purification were carried out. Sequencing of the libraries was done on an Illumina HiSeq2000 using paired-end 100 bp reads. The study's processing was this. SOAPnuke was used to process the raw data, with reads discarded if the reads contained adapters or uncalled bases, had a mean Phred below 15, or lacked an exact constant-primer or identifier match. High-quality paired reads were merged with COPE v1.2.5, and unique nucleotide sequences were defined as clonotypes. Clonotypes were aligned to IMGT TRBV, TRBD and TRBJ reference segments using MiTCR v1.1. Only V-J combinations with frequency above 0.0001, covering 99% to 99.2% of repertoires, were analysed. The TCS score was defined as F50 (clonal expansion) divided by E x V (chaos), with BLOSUM62-based TCRdist calculated between CDR3 peptides within each V-J. Welch's t-statistics and random forest reduced just over 500 V-J features to about 13, which were used in a naive Bayes classifier (R e1071). TCRdb reworked the public reads: Q25 trimming with fastp, MiXCR clone assembly, productive beta chains retained. Every CDR3 protein is listed once, alongside the most common genes and DNA of its rows. The V and J calls come from TCRdb's annotation, not from the publication. Counted in this sample were some 600,000 distinct CDR3 sequences; about 15% of them appeared once. The ten largest clones add up to around 5.4% of the sample.

What the authors observed across the whole study: During validation, the model predicted progression to ophthalmopathy a median of approximately six months ahead of onset, with roughly 65% sensitivity and 72.22% specificity. Most expanded thyroid clonotypes (frequency above 0.001) were also found in blood, which suggests that blood repertoires may mirror thyroid immune responses. No statistical method was used to set the sample size in advance, and investigators knew the group allocation. Ophthalmopathy was separated from stable hyperthyroidism by a 13 V-J signature model, with 87.88% sensitivity and approximately 81% specificity obtained in cross-validation and 80%/75% obtained in testing.

This clonotype was seen more than once but under ten times. What antigen it recognizes has not been identified. Base qualities are missing; no much larger clone stands one base away. The sequenced sample was blood. The chain joins TRBV9 to TRBJ2-1; TRBD2 is a weak D gene call, 5 bases matching. This clonotype was sampled from a woman in her 30s with Graves' hyperthyroidism that later progressed to Graves' ophthalmopathy. CDR3 reads: CASSPDSANEQFF. The bases read TGTGCCAGCAGTCCGGACTCGGCCAATGAGCAGTTCTTC.